This TCR beta chain was found in a study of T-cell reconstitution after alpha-beta-depleted transplantation in children. This clonotype was observed a few times. Its antigen remains unknown. Unique molecular identifiers were incorporated when the TCRbeta library was constructed. TCRdb reprocessed the PCR reads with MiXCR, giving one entry per CDR3 protein. The table includes more than 400,000 distinct CDR3 sequences, about an eighth detected once. Study-level results: At the one-year point after transplant, T-cell counts and TCRbeta diversity were found to come mostly from T cells that had been newly produced. About two months after transplant, alpha-beta T cells reportedly came from several hundred expanded graft clones.

V was clipped by 2 bases and J by 10 bases; unmatched bases: 5. The CDR3 totals 14 residues. Germline CDR1 LGHDT, CDR2 YNNKEL (reference sequence). The receptor's source is a female patient aged 2-10 years who had a stem cell transplant for aplastic anemia, so the T cells may come from the graft donor. The sample here was PBMCs, mostly from graft donor cells, taken 180 days after TCRalphabeta/CD19-depleted stem cell transplant. V usage is TRBV3-1 and J usage is TRBJ1-1; 12 bases are a match to TRBD1. Written as DNA, the CDR3 is TGTGCCAGCAGCCAAACGGGACAGGGGGCCGGAGCTTTCTTT. Translated, it gives CASSQTGQGAGAFF.